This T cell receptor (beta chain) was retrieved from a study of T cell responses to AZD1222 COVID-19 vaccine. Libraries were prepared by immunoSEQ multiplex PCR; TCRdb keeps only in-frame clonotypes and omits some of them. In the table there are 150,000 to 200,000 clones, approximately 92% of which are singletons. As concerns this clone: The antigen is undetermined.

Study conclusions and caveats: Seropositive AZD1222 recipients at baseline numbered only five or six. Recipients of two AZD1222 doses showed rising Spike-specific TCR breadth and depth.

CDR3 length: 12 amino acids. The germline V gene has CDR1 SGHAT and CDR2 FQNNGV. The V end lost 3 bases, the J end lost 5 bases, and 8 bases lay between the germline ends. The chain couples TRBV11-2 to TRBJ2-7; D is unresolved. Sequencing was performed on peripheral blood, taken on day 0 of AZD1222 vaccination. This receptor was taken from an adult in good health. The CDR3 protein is CASSFGSHEQYF. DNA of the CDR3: TGTGCCAGCAGCTTCGGGTCACACGAGCAGTACTTC. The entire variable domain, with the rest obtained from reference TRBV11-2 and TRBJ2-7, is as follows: EAGVAQSPRYKIIEKRQSVAFWCNPISGHATLYWYQQILGQGPKLLIQFQNNGVVDDSQLPKDRFSAERLKGVDSTLKIQPAKLEDSAVYLCASSFGSHEQYFGPGTRLTVT.